This T cell receptor (beta chain) was observed in a study of blood T cells in healthy people across ages. Using a J-beta primer mix together with a sample-barcoded 5' primer, a second PCR was run for 7 to 11 cycles. TCRdb ran MiXCR on the 5' RACE reads and lists one entry per CDR3 protein. The sample contains about 1.4 million distinct CDR3 sequences, around 55% of which appear only once. Germline V lookup: CDR1 SGHDT, CDR2 YYEEEE. V lost 0 bases and J lost 5; bases outside the gene matches: 10. This CDR3 region has 17 residues. Total RNA, at least 5.5 micrograms per sample, was extracted from PBMCs. The material sequenced was blood. This receptor was obtained from a man younger than 35 in good health. This chain uses TRBV5-6 with TRBJ2-2, with TRBD1 identical over 7 bases. The CDR3 DNA is TGTGCCAGCAGCTTGGCAATGGCAGGGGGAAGAACCGGGGAGCTGTTTTTT. Its protein is CASSLAMAGGRTGELFF.